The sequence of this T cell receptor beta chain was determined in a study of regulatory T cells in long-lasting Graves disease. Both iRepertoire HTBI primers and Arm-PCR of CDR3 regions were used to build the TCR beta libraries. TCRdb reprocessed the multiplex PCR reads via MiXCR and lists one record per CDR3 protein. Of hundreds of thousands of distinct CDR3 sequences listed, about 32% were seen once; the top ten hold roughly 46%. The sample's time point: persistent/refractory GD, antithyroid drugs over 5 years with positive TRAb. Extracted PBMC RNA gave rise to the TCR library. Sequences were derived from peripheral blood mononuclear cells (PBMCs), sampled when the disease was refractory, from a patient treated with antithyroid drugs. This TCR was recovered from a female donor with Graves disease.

CDR3: CAWQQGIGYGYTF. CDR3 bases: TGTGCCTGGCAACAGGGGATAGGCTATGGCTACACCTTC. J is TRBJ1-2 and V is TRBV30, with 7 bases aligning to TRBD1. With V trimmed by 5 bases and J by 4 bases, 7 bases remained unmatched. The CDR3 contains 13 residues. Germline CDR1 and CDR2: GTSNPN and SVGIG (reference sequence).